This is a list of T cell receptor beta chains from one sample in a study of blood T cell repertoires in COVID-19. Measured with immunoSEQ multiplex PCR; TCRdb has only the in-frame clones, and not every one. The repertoire has about 270,000 clones, 80% to 90% of them found once; the top ten carry roughly 2.5%. The sample consisted of PBMCs or T cells enriched from blood (not recorded which). The receptor source for this set is a woman aged 18-29 years who had recovered from COVID-19. The CDR3 runs from the conserved cysteine through the conserved F or W. The D gene is left open where the match is weak. Clone size is shown for a subset of rows, as once, few, many or a class of expanded clone.

17 | TRBJ1-2 | TRBD1 | TRBV18 | once | TGTGCCAGCTCAACTCGGGGACAGGGCCTCCTAATGGATGGCTACACCTTC | CASSTRGQGLLMDGYTF
18 | TRBJ2-6 | TRBD2 | TRBV18 | . | TGTGCCAGCTCACCCCTTAGCGGGTCTCTCTCTGGGGCCAACGTCCTGACTTTC | CASSPLSGSLSGANVLTF
13 | TRBJ2-1 | . | TRBV2 | . | TGTGCCAGCAGTGGGACTGGCTACAATGAGCAGTTCTTC | CASSGTGYNEQFF
13 | TRBJ1-2 | TRBD1 | TRBV27 | . | TGTGCCAGCAGTTTGGGGACAGGGGACGGCTACACCTTC | CASSLGTGDGYTF
17 | TRBJ2-1 | TRBD2 | TRBV12-5 | . | TGTGCTAGTGGTTTCCTTGTCGAGGATCAGCGGGGGCATGAGCAGTTCTTC | CASGFLVEDQRGHEQFF
15 | TRBJ1-2 | TRBD1 | TRBV28 | . | TGTGCCAGCAGTTTAGATCCGCAGGGGGCTAGACGCTACACCTTC | CASSLDPQGARRYTF
15 | TRBJ2-7 | TRBD1 | TRBV7-9 | . | TGTGCCAGCAACATACCGGGACAGGGAGGCTACGAGCAGTACTTC | CASNIPGQGGYEQYF
14 | TRBJ1-5 | . | TRBV27 | . | TGTGCCAGCAGTGCCTCAGGGGTCAATCAGCCCCAGCATTTT | CASSASGVNQPQHF
13 | TRBJ1-5 | . | TRBV6-5 | once | TGTGCCAGCAGATCCCGGGATCAGACCGCCCAGCATTTT | CASRSRDQTAQHF
16 | TRBJ1-1 | TRBD1 | TRBV4-2 | . | TGTGCCAGCAGCCTAGCCGGGACAGGGGTGAACACTGAAGCTTTCTTT | CASSLAGTGVNTEAFF
12 | TRBJ1-2 | . | TRBV3-1/TRBV3-2 | . | TGTGCCAGCAGCCGTACTCAGGGGGGCTACACCTTC | CASSRTQGGYTF
14 | TRBJ2-1 | TRBD2 | TRBV3-1/TRBV3-2 | once | TGTGCCAGCAGCCTCCTCAGCGGGGTAAGTGAGCAGTTCTTC | CASSLLSGVSEQFF
14 | TRBJ1-2 | TRBD1 | TRBV9 | . | TGTGCCAGCAGCGTAACGTTGACAGGGAATGGCTACACCTTC | CASSVTLTGNGYTF
16 | TRBJ2-1 | TRBD2 | TRBV5-1 | . | TGCGCCAGCAGAAGTAGCGGGGGGGCATCCTACAATGAGCAGTTCTTC | CASRSSGGASYNEQFF
14 | TRBJ1-3 | . | TRBV19 | . | TGTGCCAGTAGCCTCAGGGAATCAGGAAACACCATATATTTT | CASSLRESGNTIYF
16 | TRBJ2-5 | TRBD2 | TRBV10-1 | . | TGCGCCAGCAGTGAGAACATAGCGGGGGCCCAAGAGACCCAGTACTTC | CASSENIAGAQETQYF
13 | TRBJ2-1 | . | TRBV30 | . | TGTGCCTGGACTAGCGAGTCCTACAATGAGCAGTTCTTC | CAWTSESYNEQFF
12 | TRBJ2-3 | . | TRBV28 | . | TGTGCCAGCCAGACTAGCACAGATACGCAGTATTTT | CASQTSTDTQYF
15 | TRBJ1-6 | . | TRBV6-6 | . | TGTGCCAGCAGTTACGCGGGCGCCCATAATTCACCCCTCCACTTT | CASSYAGAHNSPLHF
14 | TRBJ1-2 | . | TRBV2 | . | TGTGCCAGCAAATCAGGGGTGGGTAACTATGGCTACACCTTC | CASKSGVGNYGYTF
18 | TRBJ1-5 | . | TRBV11-3 | few | TGTGCCAGCAGCTATCTCACCCTTTTCAGGCTCAGGATGGAGCCCCAGCATTTT | CASSYLTLFRLRMEPQHF
15 | TRBJ2-3 | TRBD2 | TRBV27 | . | TGTGCCAGCAGTTCACTAGCGGGGGCCACAGATACGCAGTATTTT | CASSSLAGATDTQYF
18 | TRBJ2-2 | TRBD1 | TRBV3-1/TRBV3-2 | . | TGTGCCAGCAGCCGAGGACAGGGGGCGGGTTTTATGGCCGGGGAGCTGTTTTTT | CASSRGQGAGFMAGELFF
16 | TRBJ2-3 | TRBD2 | TRBV9 | . | TGTGCCAGCAGCGTAGGAGGCGGGGGGGCGGCAGATACGCAGTATTTT | CASSVGGGGAADTQYF
14 | TRBJ1-3 | . | TRBV11-2 | . | TGTGCCAGCAGCTCGCAGGGACACGGAAACACCATATATTTT | CASSSQGHGNTIYF
14 | TRBJ1-1 | . | TRBV10-3 | . | TGTGCCATTGAAAACAGGGAATGGAACACTGAAGCTTTCTTT | CAIENREWNTEAFF
15 | TRBJ2-7 | . | TRBV30 | . | TGTGCCTGGAGCCTTCGGACAGCATCCTCCTACGAGCAGTACTTC | CAWSLRTASSYEQYF
15 | TRBJ1-4 | TRBD1 | TRBV19 | . | TGTGCCAGTGAAACTTCCGGGACAGGGCATGAAAAACTGTTTTTT | CASETSGTGHEKLFF
16 | TRBJ1-1 | TRBD1 | TRBV4-1 | . | TGCGCCAGCAGCCAGGACGATAGGACAGGGAACACTGAAGCTTTCTTT | CASSQDDRTGNTEAFF
17 | TRBJ2-1 | . | TRBV3-1/TRBV3-2 | . | TGTGCCAGCAGCCAAGTAGATGGACTACCCTCCTACAATGAGCAGTTCTTC | CASSQVDGLPSYNEQFF
15 | TRBJ1-2 | TRBD1 | TRBV9 | . | TGTGCCAGCAGCGCCTGGGACAGGGGGCGCGATGGCTACACCTTC | CASSAWDRGRDGYTF
14 | TRBJ2-1 | TRBD1 | TRBV27 | . | TGTGCCAGCAGTGGGACAGGGGGCTACAATGAGCAGTTCTTC | CASSGTGGYNEQFF
17 | TRBJ1-3 | . | TRBV2 | . | TGTGCCAGCATCCCCAAGGGGGGGCTCAGCTCTGGAAACACCATATATTTT | CASIPKGGLSSGNTIYF
19 | TRBJ2-2 | TRBD1 | TRBV4-1 | . | TGCGCCAGCAGCCATGACGACAGGGGACAATACGCGAACACCGGGGAGCTGTTTTTT | CASSHDDRGQYANTGELFF
16 | TRBJ2-3 | TRBD2 | TRBV11-3 | . | TGTGCCAGCAGCTTAGATCTCGGGGGGAGCACAGATACGCAGTATTTT | CASSLDLGGSTDTQYF
12 | TRBJ2-4 | . | TRBV6-6 | . | TGTGCCAGCCGACAGGACAAAAACATTCAGTACTTC | CASRQDKNIQYF
12 | TRBJ2-3 | . | TRBV7-9 | . | TGTGCCAGCAGCTTAGGGCCAGATACGCAGTATTTT | CASSLGPDTQYF
16 | TRBJ2-1 | TRBD2 | TRBV3-1/TRBV3-2 | . | TGTGCCAGCAGTCAGATCAGGACTAGCGGTGCAAATGAGCAGTTCTTC | CASSQIRTSGANEQFF
17 | TRBJ1-5 | TRBD1 | TRBV28 | . | TGTGCCAGCAGTTTATGGGCAGGGGGCGGTAGCAATCAGCCCCAGCATTTT | CASSLWAGGGSNQPQHF
15 | TRBJ1-2 | TRBD1 | TRBV19 | . | TGTGCCAGTACCAGACAGGGTGTCGAGGAGAAGGGCTACACCTTC | CASTRQGVEEKGYTF
13 | TRBJ1-4 | . | TRBV7-6 | . | TGTGCCAGCAGCTTAGGGAACGGGGAAAAACTGTTTTTT | CASSLGNGEKLFF
14 | TRBJ2-3 | TRBD1 | TRBV2 | once | TGTGCCAGCAGCGAGGGGGCCGGGGTAGATACGCAGTATTTT | CASSEGAGVDTQYF
16 | TRBJ2-1 | TRBD2 | TRBV4-1 | . | TGCGCCAGCAGCCGAGTAGCGGGGGATGGCTACAATGAGCAGTTCTTC | CASSRVAGDGYNEQFF
11 | TRBJ2-2 | . | TRBV12-3/TRBV12-4 | . | TGTGCCAGCAGTTTCCGGGGAGAGCTGTTTTTT | CASSFRGELFF
15 | TRBJ1-1 | . | TRBV10-1 | once | TGCGCCAGCAGTGGAGGCAGCTCCTTGAACACTGAAGCTTTCTTT | CASSGGSSLNTEAFF
13 | TRBJ1-1 | . | TRBV12-3/TRBV12-4 | . | TGTGCCAGCAGCCGGGAGTTAAACACTGAAGCTTTCTTT | CASSRELNTEAFF